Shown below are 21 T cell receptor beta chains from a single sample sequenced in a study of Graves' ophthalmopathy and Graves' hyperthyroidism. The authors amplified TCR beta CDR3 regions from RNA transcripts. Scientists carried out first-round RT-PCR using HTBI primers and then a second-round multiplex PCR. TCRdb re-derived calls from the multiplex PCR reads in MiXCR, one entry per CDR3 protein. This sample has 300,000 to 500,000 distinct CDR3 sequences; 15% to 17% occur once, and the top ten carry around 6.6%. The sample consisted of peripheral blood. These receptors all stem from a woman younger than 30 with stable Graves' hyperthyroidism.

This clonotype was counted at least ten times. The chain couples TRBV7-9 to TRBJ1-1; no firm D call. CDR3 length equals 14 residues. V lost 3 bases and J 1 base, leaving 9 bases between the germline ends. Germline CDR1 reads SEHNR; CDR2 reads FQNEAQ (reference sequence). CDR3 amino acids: CASSFGIKNTEAFF. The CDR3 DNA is TGTGCCAGCAGCTTTGGCATCAAGAACACTGAAGCTTTCTTT.

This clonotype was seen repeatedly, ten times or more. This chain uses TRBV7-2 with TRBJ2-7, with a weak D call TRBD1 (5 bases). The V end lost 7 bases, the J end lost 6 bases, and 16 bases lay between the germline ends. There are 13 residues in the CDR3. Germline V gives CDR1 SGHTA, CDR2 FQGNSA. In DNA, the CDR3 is TGTGCCAGCACCCCCTCCCGGACAACCGAGCAGTACTTC. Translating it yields CASTPSRTTEQYF.

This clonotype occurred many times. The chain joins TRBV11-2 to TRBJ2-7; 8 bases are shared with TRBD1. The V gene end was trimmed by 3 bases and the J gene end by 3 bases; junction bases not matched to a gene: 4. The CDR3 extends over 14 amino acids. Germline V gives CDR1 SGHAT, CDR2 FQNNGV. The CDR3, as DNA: TGTGCCAGCAGCTTCGGACAGGGTTTCTACGAGCAGTACTTC. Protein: CASSFGQGFYEQYF.

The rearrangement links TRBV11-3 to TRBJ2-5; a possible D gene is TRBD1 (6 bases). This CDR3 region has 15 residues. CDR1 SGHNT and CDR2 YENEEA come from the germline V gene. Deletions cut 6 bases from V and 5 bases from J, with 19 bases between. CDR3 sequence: CASSLSRTEVETQYF. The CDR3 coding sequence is TGTGCCAGCAGTCTATCCAGGACAGAGGTCGAGACCCAGTACTTC.

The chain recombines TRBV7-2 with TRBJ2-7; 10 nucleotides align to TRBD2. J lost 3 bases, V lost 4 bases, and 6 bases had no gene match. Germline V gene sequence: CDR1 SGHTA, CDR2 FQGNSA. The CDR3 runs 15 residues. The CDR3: CASSSSTSGYYEQYF. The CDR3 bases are TGTGCCAGCAGCTCATCGACTAGCGGGTACTACGAGCAGTACTTC.

The CDR3 protein is CASSLPPAGPVNNSPLHF. The CDR3 DNA is TGTGCCAGCAGTTTGCCCCCGGCGGGGCCGGTTAATAATTCACCCCTCCACTTT. This rearrangement joins TRBV28 to TRBJ1-6, with D perhaps matching TRBD1 (5 bases). V lost 3 bases and J 5 bases, leaving 20 bases between the germline ends. Germline CDR1 reads MDHEN; CDR2 reads SYDVKM. The CDR3 has 18 amino acids. Combining the CDR3 with reference TRBV28 and TRBJ1-6 gives the whole variable domain DVKVTQSSRYLVKRTGEKVFLECVQDMDHENMFWYRQDPGLGLRLIYFSYDVKMKEKGDIPEGYSVSREKKERFSLILESASTNQTSMYLCASSLPPAGPVNNSPLHFGNGTRLTVT.

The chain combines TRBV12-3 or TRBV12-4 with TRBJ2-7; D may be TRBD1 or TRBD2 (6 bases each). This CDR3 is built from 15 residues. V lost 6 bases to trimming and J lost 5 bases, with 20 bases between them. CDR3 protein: CASSRGQGDVDEQYF. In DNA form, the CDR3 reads TGTGCCAGCAGCCGGGGGCAGGGAGATGTGGACGAGCAGTACTTC.

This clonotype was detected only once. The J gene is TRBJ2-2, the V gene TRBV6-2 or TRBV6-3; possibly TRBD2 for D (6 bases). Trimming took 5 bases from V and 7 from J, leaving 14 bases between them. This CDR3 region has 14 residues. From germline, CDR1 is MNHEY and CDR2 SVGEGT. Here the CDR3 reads CASSTGTAGGELFF. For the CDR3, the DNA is TGTGCCAGCAGTACCGGGACTGCGGGCGGGGAGCTGTTTTTT.

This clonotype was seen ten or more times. As DNA, the CDR3 is TGTGCCAGCAGGCCGGGGGGCGAGCAGTACTTC. Translation: CASRPGGEQYF. This sequence joins TRBV2 and TRBJ2-7; 7 bases are a match to TRBD2. J lost 6 bases, V lost 6 bases, and 2 bases had no gene match. Germline V CDR1 and CDR2: SNHLY, FYNNEI. This CDR3 region has 11 residues.

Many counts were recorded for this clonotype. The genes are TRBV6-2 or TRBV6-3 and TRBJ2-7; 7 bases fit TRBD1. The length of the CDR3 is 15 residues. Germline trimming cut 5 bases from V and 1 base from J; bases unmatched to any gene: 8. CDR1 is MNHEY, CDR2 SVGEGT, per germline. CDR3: CASSTQQGRSYEQYF. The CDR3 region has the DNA TGTGCCAGCAGTACCCAACAGGGGCGATCCTACGAGCAGTACTTC.

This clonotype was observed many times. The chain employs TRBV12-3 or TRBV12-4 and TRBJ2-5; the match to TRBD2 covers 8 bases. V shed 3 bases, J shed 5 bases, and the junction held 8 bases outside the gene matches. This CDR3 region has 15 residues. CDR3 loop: CASSFIAGGVETQYF. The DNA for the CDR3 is TGTGCCAGCAGTTTCATCGCGGGGGGAGTTGAGACCCAGTACTTC.

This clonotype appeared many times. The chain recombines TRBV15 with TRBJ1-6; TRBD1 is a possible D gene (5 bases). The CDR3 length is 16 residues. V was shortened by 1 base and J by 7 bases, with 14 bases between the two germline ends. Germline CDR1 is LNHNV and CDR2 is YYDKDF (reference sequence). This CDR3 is CATSRAVGRANSPLHF. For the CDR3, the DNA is TGTGCCACCAGCAGAGCCGTGGGCAGGGCCAATTCACCCCTCCACTTT.

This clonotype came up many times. CDR3 protein: CATSEWTIGGGYTF. The CDR3 DNA reads TGTGCCACCAGTGAGTGGACGATAGGGGGTGGCTACACCTTC. V usage is TRBV24-1 and J usage is TRBJ1-2, with D maybe TRBD1 (6 bases). V lost 4 bases, J lost 7 bases, and 15 bases lay in between. CDR1 and CDR2 from the germline V gene are KGHDR and SFDVKD. The CDR3 totals 14 residues.

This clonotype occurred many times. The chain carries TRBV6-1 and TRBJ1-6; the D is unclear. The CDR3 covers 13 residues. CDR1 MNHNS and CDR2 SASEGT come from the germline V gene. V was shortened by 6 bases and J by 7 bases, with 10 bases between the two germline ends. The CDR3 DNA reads TGTGCCAGCAGGAATCTAGACAATTCACCCCTCCACTTT. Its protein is CASRNLDNSPLHF.

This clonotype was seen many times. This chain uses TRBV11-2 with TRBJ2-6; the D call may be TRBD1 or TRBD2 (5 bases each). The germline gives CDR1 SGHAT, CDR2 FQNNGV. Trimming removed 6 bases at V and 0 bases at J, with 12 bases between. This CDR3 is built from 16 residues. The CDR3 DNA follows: TGTGCCAGCAGGGGACCTTGGATCTCTGGGGCCAACGTCCTGACTTTC. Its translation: CASRGPWISGANVLTF.

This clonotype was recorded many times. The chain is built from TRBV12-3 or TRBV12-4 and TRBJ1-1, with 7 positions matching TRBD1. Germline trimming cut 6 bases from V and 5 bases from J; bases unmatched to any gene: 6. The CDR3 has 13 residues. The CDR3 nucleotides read TGTGCCAGCAGGCAAACAGGGGAAACTGAAGCTTTCTTT. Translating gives CASRQTGETEAFF.

The CDR3 loop reads CASTPLGLGYTF. The CDR3 nucleotides are TGTGCCAGCACCCCTTTAGGGCTTGGCTACACCTTC. The chain links TRBV12-3 or TRBV12-4 to TRBJ1-2; D ambiguous. This CDR3 comprises 12 residues. V was clipped by 7 bases and J by 7 bases, with 13 bases between them.

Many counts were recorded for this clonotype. CDR3 in amino acids: CASSLEGQGETQYF. The CDR3 DNA reads as TGCGCCAGCAGCTTGGAGGGACAGGGAGAGACCCAGTACTTC. J is TRBJ2-5 and V is TRBV5-1; 9 bases fit TRBD1. Germline CDR1 is SGHRS and CDR2 is YFSETQ. Trimming removed 0 bases from V and 4 bases from J; junction bases left unmatched: 1. There are 14 residues in the CDR3.

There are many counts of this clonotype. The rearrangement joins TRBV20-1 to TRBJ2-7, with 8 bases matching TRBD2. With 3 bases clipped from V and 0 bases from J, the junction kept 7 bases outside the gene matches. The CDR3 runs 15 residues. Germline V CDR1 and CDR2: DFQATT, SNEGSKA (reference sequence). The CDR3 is CSARGTLAGSYEQYF. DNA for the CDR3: TGCAGTGCTAGGGGTACCCTAGCGGGCTCCTACGAGCAGTACTTC.

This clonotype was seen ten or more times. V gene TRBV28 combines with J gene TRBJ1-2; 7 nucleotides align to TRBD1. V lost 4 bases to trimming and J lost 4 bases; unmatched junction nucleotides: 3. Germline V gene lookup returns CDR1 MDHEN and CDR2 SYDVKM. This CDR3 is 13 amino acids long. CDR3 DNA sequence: TGTGCCAGCAGTTCGGGACAGAGCTATGGCTACACCTTC. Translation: CASSSGQSYGYTF.

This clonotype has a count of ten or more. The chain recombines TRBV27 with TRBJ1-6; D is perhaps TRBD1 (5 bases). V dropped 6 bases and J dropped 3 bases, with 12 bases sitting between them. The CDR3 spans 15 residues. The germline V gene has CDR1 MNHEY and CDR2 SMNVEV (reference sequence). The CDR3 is CASSWDRYYNSPLHF. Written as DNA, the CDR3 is TGTGCCAGCAGCTGGGACCGCTACTATAATTCACCCCTCCACTTT.